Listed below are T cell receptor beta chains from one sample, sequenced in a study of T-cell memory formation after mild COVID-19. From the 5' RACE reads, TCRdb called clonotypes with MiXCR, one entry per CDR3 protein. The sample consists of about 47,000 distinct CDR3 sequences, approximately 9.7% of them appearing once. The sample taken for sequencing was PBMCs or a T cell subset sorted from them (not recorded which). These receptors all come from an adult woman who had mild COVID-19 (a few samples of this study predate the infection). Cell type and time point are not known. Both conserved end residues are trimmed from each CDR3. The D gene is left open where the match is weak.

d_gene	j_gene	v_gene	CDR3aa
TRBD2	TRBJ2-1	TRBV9	ASSVGGGQYNEQF
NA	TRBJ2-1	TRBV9	ASSVGLLGDEQF
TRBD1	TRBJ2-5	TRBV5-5	ASSYDRAQETQY
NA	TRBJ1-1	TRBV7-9	ASSLIGPTEAF
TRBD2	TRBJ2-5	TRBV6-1	ASSVGLAGVQETQY
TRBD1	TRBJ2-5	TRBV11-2	ASSLVGDRPQETQY
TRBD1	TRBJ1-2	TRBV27	ASSWDRTYGYT
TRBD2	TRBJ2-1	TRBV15	ATSREWTSGWVEQF
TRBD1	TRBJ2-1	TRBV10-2	ASSDPDRGIYEQF
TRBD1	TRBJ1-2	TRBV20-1	SASQGARGYT
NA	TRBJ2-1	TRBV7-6	ASSLERGTYKSSYNEQF